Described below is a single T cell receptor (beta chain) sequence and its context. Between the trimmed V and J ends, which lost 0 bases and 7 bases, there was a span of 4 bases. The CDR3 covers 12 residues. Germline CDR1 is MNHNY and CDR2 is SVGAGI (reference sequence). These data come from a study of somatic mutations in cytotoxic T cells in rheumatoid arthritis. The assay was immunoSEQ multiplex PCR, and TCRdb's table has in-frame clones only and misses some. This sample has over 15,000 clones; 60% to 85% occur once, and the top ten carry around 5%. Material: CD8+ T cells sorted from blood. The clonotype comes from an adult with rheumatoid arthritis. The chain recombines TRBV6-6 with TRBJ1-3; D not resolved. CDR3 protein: CASSYSANTIYF. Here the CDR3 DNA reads TGTGCCAGCAGTTACTCCGCGAACACCATATATTTT.